The 19 T cell receptor beta chains in this list originate from one sample, sequenced in a study of sequential checkpoint blockade in melanoma. The treatment is: randomized to nivolumab then ipilimumab (arm A) or the reverse (arm B). The method was immunoSEQ multiplex PCR; TCRdb's version includes in-frame clones alone and lacks a portion of them. Of about 30,000 clones in the sample, 77% are singletons; the top ten hold 10% to 15%. Sequences were derived from CD8+ T cells sorted from blood (inferred from file names), sampled from a patient given nivolumab and ipilimumab in sequence. The receptors shown here come from a human donor with melanoma.

This sequence joins TRBV7-2 and TRBJ2-7; D gene ambiguous. The length of the CDR3 is 16 residues. V dropped 1 base and J dropped 4 bases, with 17 bases sitting between them. CDR1 is SGHTA and CDR2 is FQGNSA in the germline V gene. Here the CDR3 DNA reads TGTGCCAGCAGCTTAGATTCCAGGCCCCCCGCTTACGAGCAGTACTTC. Encoded protein: CASSLDSRPPAYEQYF.

The chain employs TRBV7-8 and TRBJ1-2; 9 bases fit TRBD1. The ends lost 5 bases at V and 5 bases at J; junction bases unmatched: 9. The CDR3 length is 15 residues. In germline, CDR1 is SGHVS, CDR2 FQNEAQ. The CDR3 nucleotides read TGTGCCAGCAGCCCGGGGGACAGGGATTATTATGGCTACACCTTC. Residues: CASSPGDRDYYGYTF.

The V call is TRBV19, the J call TRBJ1-2, with D unresolved. CDR3 size: 10 residues. The germline V and J ends were trimmed by 9 bases and 2 bases, with 4 bases remaining between them. The germline CDR1 and CDR2 sequences are LNHDA and SQIVND (reference sequence). CDR3 nucleotide sequence: TGTGCCAGCCTCAACTATGGCTACACCTTC. Amino acids: CASLNYGYTF.

Here the CDR3 reads CASKEGPLTDTQYF. CDR3 bases: TGTGCCAGCAAGGAGGGCCCGCTCACAGATACGCAGTATTTT. The V call is TRBV11-2, the J call TRBJ2-3; TRBD2 might be the D (6 bases). With 7 bases removed from V and 2 bases from J, the gap between germline ends came to 13 bases. Per the germline V gene, CDR1 is SGHAT and CDR2 is FQNNGV. The CDR3 covers 14 residues. Full variable domain (remainder filled in from reference TRBV11-2 and TRBJ2-3): EAGVAQSPRYKIIEKRQSVAFWCNPISGHATLYWYQQILGQGPKLLIQFQNNGVVDDSQLPKDRFSAERLKGVDSTLKIQPAKLEDSAVYLCASKEGPLTDTQYFGPGTRLTVL.

The chain couples TRBV5-1 to TRBJ2-2, with TRBD2 matching 7 bases. V lost 0 bases and J lost 0; bases outside the gene matches: 5. In germline, CDR1 is SGHRS, CDR2 YFSETQ. This CDR3 region has 17 residues. In DNA form, the CDR3 reads TGCGCCAGCAGCTTGGCATACGCGGGGGCGAACACCGGGGAGCTGTTTTTT. Its protein is CASSLAYAGANTGELFF.

V usage is TRBV6-6 and J usage is TRBJ1-4; D not certain. Trimming took off 1 base at V and 0 bases at J, with 9 bases between the two ends. CDR3 length: 16 residues. Germline lookup yields CDR1 MNHNY and CDR2 SVGAGI (reference sequence). The CDR3 region has the DNA TGTGCCAGCAGTTACTTTTCCTCTGCAACTAATGAAAAACTGTTTTTT. As protein: CASSYFSSATNEKLFF.

The chain combines TRBV19 with TRBJ2-3; 11 bases are a match to TRBD2. The CDR3 is 18 residues long. Germline assignment: CDR1 LNHDA and CDR2 SQIVND (reference sequence). V was pared by 0 bases and J by 1 base, with 6 bases of the junction left unmatched. The CDR3 nucleotides read TGTGCCAGTAGTATAGATCTCCGGGGACTAGCGGGCACAGATACGCAGTATTTT. This translates into CASSIDLRGLAGTDTQYF. The full variable domain, in which reference TRBV19 and TRBJ2-3 provide the parts outside the CDR3, is DGGITQSPKYLFRKEGQNVTLSCEQNLNHDAMYWYRQDPGQGLRLIYYSQIVNDFQKGDIAEGYSVSREKKESFPLTVTSAQKNPTAFYLCASSIDLRGLAGTDTQYFGPGTRLTVL.

In this sample, this clone turned up once. V gene TRBV30 combines with J gene TRBJ1-1; the match to TRBD1 covers 7 bases. Trimming took 3 bases from V and 10 from J; bases not matched to a gene: 5. CDR3 length: 11 amino acids. CDR1 and CDR2 (germline): GTSNPN, SVGIG (reference sequence). Written as DNA, the CDR3 is TGTGCCTGGAGCGAGGACAGGCGAGCTTTCTTT. This codes for CAWSEDRRAFF.

This CDR3 reads CASSSPGRWEGMARVSQPQHF. Written as DNA, the CDR3 is TGCGCCAGCAGCTCTCCGGGACGGTGGGAGGGGATGGCGAGGGTTAGTCAGCCCCAGCATTTT. The genes are TRBV5-1 and TRBJ1-5; the D gene is possibly TRBD1 (5 bases). Germline V lookup: CDR1 SGHRS, CDR2 YFSETQ. The CDR3 contains 21 residues. V shed 3 bases and J shed 6 bases, with 34 bases lying between them.

The rearrangement uses TRBV30 and TRBJ1-4; D might be TRBD1 (5 bases). The germline gives CDR1 GTSNPN, CDR2 SVGIG (reference sequence). The V end was cut by 1 base, the J end by 6 bases, with 12 bases between. The CDR3 is 14 residues long. For the CDR3, the DNA is TGTGCCTGGAGTGGGCGGGGGACTTATGAAAAACTGTTTTTT. Translated, it gives CAWSGRGTYEKLFF.

This clone has only a few counts. V and J are TRBV6-5 and TRBJ2-7; D is ambiguous. V gave up 5 bases and J gave up 5 bases, with 10 bases separating them. Germline CDR1 and CDR2: MNHEY and SVGAGI. This CDR3 has 12 residues. This chain's CDR3 is CASSDVTDEQYF. The CDR3 DNA sequence: TGTGCCAGCAGTGATGTAACAGACGAGCAGTACTTC.

The CDR3 loop reads CASSRTGMAYEQYF. CDR3 coding DNA: TGTGCCAGCAGCCGGACAGGGATGGCCTACGAGCAGTACTTC. V usage is TRBV9 and J usage is TRBJ2-7; 8 nucleotides line up with TRBD1. The CDR3 contains 14 residues. The junction had 5 bases not matched to a gene; V was cut back by 4 bases and J by 2 bases. Germline CDR1 and CDR2: SGDLS and YYNGEE. Together with reference TRBV9 and TRBJ2-7, the CDR3 gives the full variable domain: DSGVTQTPKHLITATGQRVTLRCSPRSGDLSVYWYQQSLDQGLQFLIQYYNGEERAKGNILERFSAQQFPDLHSELNLSSLELGDSALYFCASSRTGMAYEQYFGPGTRLTVT.

The CDR3 DNA reads TGTGCCAGTAGACCCGGGACAGGGGTTCAGCCCCAGCATTTT. Encoded protein: CASRPGTGVQPQHF. This sequence joins TRBV19 and TRBJ1-5, with 10 bases identical to TRBD1. Germline CDR1 LNHDA, CDR2 SQIVND (reference sequence). Germline trimming cut 6 bases from V and 6 bases from J; bases unmatched to any gene: 5. This CDR3 is 14 amino acids long. Full variable domain (missing parts from reference TRBV19 and TRBJ1-5): DGGITQSPKYLFRKEGQNVTLSCEQNLNHDAMYWYRQDPGQGLRLIYYSQIVNDFQKGDIAEGYSVSREKKESFPLTVTSAQKNPTAFYLCASRPGTGVQPQHFGDGTRLSIL.

The table lists this clone with a few counts. The CDR3 region is CASTLGGGRKNIQYF. DNA for the CDR3: TGTGCCAGCACCCTGGGGGGGGGACGCAAAAACATTCAGTACTTC. This chain links TRBV6-1 with TRBJ2-4; 7 nucleotides agree with TRBD2. The CDR3 runs 15 residues. CDR1 is MNHNS, CDR2 SASEGT, per germline. The junction had 9 bases not matched to a gene; V was cut back by 7 bases and J by 3 bases.

The genes are TRBV5-6 and TRBJ2-1; D may be TRBD1 (6 bases). CDR3 size: 12 residues. V was clipped by 4 bases and J by 8 bases, with 10 bases between them. Per the germline V gene, CDR1 is SGHDT and CDR2 is YYEEEE. CDR3 protein: CASSPQGYEQFF. In DNA, the CDR3 is TGTGCCAGCAGCCCTCAGGGGTATGAGCAGTTCTTC.

The rearrangement uses TRBV12-2 and TRBJ2-6; TRBD2 was called by the table and not checked on the DNA. TRBV12-2 is classified as a pseudogene. This CDR3 has 18 amino acids. CDR3 residues: CASRPARTTQSRANVLTF. The DNA of the CDR3 is TGTGCAAGTCGCCCTGCTAGGACTACACAAAGTCGGGCCAACGTCCTGACTTTC.

This chain connects TRBV7-2 to TRBJ1-1; D ambiguous. CDR3 length: 15 residues. CDR1 and CDR2 from the germline V gene are SGHTA and FQGNSA. V was shortened by 1 base and J by 0 bases, with 9 bases between the two germline ends. CDR3 sequence (DNA): TGTGCCAGCAGCTTAGAACTGTTCATGAACACTGAAGCTTTCTTT. Amino acid sequence: CASSLELFMNTEAFF.

The sample holds one count of this clone. The chain has TRBV15 and TRBJ2-7, with D maybe TRBD1 (5 bases). The V end was cut by 4 bases, the J end by 4 bases, with 11 bases between. CDR3 size: 13 residues. Germline V gives CDR1 LNHNV, CDR2 YYDKDF (reference sequence). As DNA, the CDR3 is TGTGCCACCAGCATCCGGAAGGGGTACGAGCAGTACTTC. Translation: CATSIRKGYEQYF.

The chain uses TRBV7-3 and TRBJ2-2; TRBD2 matches at 9 bases. Trimming at V came to 5 bases and at J to 4 bases, leaving 17 bases not matched to a gene. The CDR3 totals 19 residues. Germline V gene data show CDR1 as SGHTA and CDR2 as FQGTGA. The CDR3 DNA is TGTGCCAGCAGCCCAACCGGGACTAGCAATGAAGGGAGCACCGGGGAGCTGTTTTTT. Its translation is CASSPTGTSNEGSTGELFF.